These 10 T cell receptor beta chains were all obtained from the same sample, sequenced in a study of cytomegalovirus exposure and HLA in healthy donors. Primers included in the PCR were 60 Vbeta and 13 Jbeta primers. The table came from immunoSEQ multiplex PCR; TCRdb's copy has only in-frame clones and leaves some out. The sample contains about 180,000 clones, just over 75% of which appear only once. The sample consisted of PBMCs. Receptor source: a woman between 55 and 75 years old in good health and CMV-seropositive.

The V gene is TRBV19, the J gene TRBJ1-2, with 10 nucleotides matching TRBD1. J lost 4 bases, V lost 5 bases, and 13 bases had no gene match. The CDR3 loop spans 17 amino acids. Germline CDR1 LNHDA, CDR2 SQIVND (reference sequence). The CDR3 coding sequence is TGTGCCAGTAGTTCTAGAGGGGACAGGGGTCCAATCTATGGCTACACCTTC. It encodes CASSSRGDRGPIYGYTF.

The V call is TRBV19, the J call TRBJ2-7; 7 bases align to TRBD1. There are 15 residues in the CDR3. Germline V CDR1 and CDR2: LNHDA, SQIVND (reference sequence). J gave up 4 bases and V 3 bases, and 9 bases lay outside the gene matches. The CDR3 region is CASSMVTGLRYEQYF. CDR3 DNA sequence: TGTGCCAGTAGTATGGTGACAGGGTTAAGGTACGAGCAGTACTTC.

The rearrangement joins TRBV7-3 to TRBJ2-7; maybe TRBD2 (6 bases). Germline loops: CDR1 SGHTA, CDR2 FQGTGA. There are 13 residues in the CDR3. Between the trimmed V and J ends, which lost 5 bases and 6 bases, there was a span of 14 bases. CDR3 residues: CASSPGRGTEQYF. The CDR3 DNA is TGTGCCAGCAGCCCCGGGCGGGGTACCGAGCAGTACTTC.

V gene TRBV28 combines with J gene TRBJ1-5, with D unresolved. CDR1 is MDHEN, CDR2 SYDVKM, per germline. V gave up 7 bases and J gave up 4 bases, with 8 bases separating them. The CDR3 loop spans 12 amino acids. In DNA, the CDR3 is TGTGCCAGCAAGGGCGGGAATCAGCCCCAGCATTTT. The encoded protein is CASKGGNQPQHF.

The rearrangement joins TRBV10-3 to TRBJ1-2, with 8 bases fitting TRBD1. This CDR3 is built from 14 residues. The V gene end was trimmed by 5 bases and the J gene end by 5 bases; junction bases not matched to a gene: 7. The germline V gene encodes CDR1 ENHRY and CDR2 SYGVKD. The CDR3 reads CAISSLGTGYGYTF. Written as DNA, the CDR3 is TGTGCCATCAGTTCTTTAGGGACAGGATATGGCTACACCTTC.

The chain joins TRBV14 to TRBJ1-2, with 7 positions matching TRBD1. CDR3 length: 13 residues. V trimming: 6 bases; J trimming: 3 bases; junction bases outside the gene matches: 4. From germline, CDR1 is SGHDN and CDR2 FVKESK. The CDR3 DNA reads TGTGCCAGCAGTATAGACAGGGACTATGGCTACACCTTC. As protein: CASSIDRDYGYTF.

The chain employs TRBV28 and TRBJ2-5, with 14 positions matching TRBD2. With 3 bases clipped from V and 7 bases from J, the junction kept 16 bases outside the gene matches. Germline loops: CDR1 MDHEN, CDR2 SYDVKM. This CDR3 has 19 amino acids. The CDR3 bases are TGTGCCAGCAGTTTCCACAGTTCCAGACTAGCGGGAGGGCCGGGGACCCAGTACTTC. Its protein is CASSFHSSRLAGGPGTQYF.

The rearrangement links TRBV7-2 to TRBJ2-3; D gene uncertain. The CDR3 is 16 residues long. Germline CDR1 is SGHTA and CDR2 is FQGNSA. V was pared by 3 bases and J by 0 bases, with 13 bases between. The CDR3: CASSFTRLSSTDTQYF. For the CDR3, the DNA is TGTGCCAGCAGCTTCACGAGGCTTTCTAGCACAGATACGCAGTATTTT.

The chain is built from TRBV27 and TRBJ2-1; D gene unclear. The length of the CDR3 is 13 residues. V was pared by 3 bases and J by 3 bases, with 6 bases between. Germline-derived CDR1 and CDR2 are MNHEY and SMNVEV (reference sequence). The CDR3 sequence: CASSFRYYNEQFF. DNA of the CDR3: TGTGCCAGCAGTTTCCGCTACTACAATGAGCAGTTCTTC.

The chain's CDR3 is CASTLGEAQHF. Here the CDR3 DNA reads TGTGCCAGTACCCTCGGGGAGGCCCAGCATTTT. This rearrangement joins TRBV19 to TRBJ1-5; D is ambiguous. Germline V gene data show CDR1 as LNHDA and CDR2 as SQIVND (reference sequence). V gave up 7 bases and J gave up 11 bases, with 12 bases separating them. There are 11 residues in the CDR3.